Described below is a single T cell receptor (beta chain) sequence and its context. Germline loops: CDR1 LGHDT, CDR2 YNNKEL (reference sequence). This CDR3 has 14 residues. The V end was cut by 8 bases, the J end by 0 bases, with 14 bases between. The sample originates from a study of control samples from healthy donors and cancer patients. Sequencing was performed with immunoSEQ multiplex PCR; in TCRdb, only in-frame clones are kept and a portion is missing. Found here are 400,000 to 450,000 clones, 75% to 95% of them singletons; the top ten hold 5.5% to 8%. The material sequenced was PBMCs. The receptor was derived from a man in his forties or fifties with head and neck cancer. V usage is TRBV3-1 (or the pseudogene TRBV3-2) and J usage is TRBJ2-7; D not resolved. CDR3 protein: CASSTTSSSYEQYF. DNA for the CDR3: TGTGCCAGCTCTACCACGTCGAGCTCCTACGAGCAGTACTTC.